This TCR beta chain originates from a study of T cell repertoires in cytomegalovirus infection. This clonotype showed up just a few times. Its specificity is not known. Germline assignment: CDR1 SGHVS and CDR2 FNYEAQ. The CDR3 loop spans 15 amino acids. Trimming left V 1 base short and J 2 bases short, with 11 bases between. TCRdb used MiXCR to reprocess the reads, holding one entry per CDR3 protein. The sample consists of some 900,000 distinct CDR3 sequences, around a third of them appearing once. The J gene is TRBJ1-2, the V gene TRBV7-6; the D gene is possibly TRBD1 (6 bases). The TCR originated in a human donor in good health (CMV status not recorded). Some clones in this sample may be carry-over from other donors' samples. The sample in question was cultured CD8+ T cells from PBMCs, obtained from culture after CMV antigen stimulation. CDR3 amino acids: CASSLGGTRNYGYTF. DNA for the CDR3: TGTGCCAGCAGCTTAGGGGGGACACGAAACTATGGCTACACCTTC.